The rows below give T cell receptor beta chains drawn from one sample of a study of OX40 agonist ivuxolimab in advanced cancers. Assay: immunoSEQ multiplex PCR; the TCRdb copy retains only in-frame clones and omits some. The table includes fewer than 35,000 clones, approximately 89% detected once. The sample was CD4+ or CD8+ T cells sorted from blood, taken in a trial of the OX40 agonist ivuxolimab. Source of these receptors: an adult with an advanced solid tumor such as melanoma, head and neck, liver or kidney cancer. Both conserved end residues are part of each CDR3. Fields, in order: J gene, V gene, CDR3 protein.

>TRBJ1-1|TRBV14
CASSQDGRRNTEAFF
>TRBJ1-1|TRBV2
CATLGRGMGNTEAFF
>TRBJ2-3|TRBV7-9
CAIVAILAGATLTDTQYF
>TRBJ2-7|TRBV27
CASRDARGLYF
>TRBJ2-7|TRBV6-5
CASSYGTSVSYEQYF
>TRBJ2-2|TRBV19
CASSTLDRLTGELFF
>TRBJ2-1|TRBV2
CASSEALGAGAGEQFF
>TRBJ2-6|TRBV6-5
CASSYLASGANVLTF
>TRBJ2-7|TRBV5-1
CASSEGPVSYEQYF
>TRBJ2-7|TRBV27
CASSPILPRGFYEQYF
>TRBJ1-3|TRBV7-7
CASSLGGSGNTIYF
>TRBJ1-1|TRBV27
CASSYQGATEAFF
>TRBJ1-5|TRBV27
CASSKDRGNQPQHF
>TRBJ1-2|TRBV6-4
CATRGLTGTLYGYTF
>TRBJ2-6|TRBV23-1
CASSFALQQSRANVLTF
>TRBJ2-7|TRBV6-5
CATQGVNYEQYF
>TRBJ2-7|TRBV6-5
CASSYSTGLSSYEQYF